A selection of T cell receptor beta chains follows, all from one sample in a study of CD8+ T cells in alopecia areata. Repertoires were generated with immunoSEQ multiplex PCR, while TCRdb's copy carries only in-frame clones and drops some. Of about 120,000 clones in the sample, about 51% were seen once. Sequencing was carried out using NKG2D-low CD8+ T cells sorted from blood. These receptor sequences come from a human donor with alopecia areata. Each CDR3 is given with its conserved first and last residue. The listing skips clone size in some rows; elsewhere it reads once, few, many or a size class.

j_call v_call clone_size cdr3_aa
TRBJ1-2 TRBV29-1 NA CRTEDGNYGYTF
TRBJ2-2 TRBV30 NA CAWGVGDFTGELFF
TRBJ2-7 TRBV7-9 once CASSRGSSPYEQYF
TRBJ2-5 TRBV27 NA CASSLYGRGEETQYF
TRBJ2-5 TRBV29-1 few CSVTGTQETQYF
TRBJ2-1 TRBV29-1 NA CSVELRAPERRQFF
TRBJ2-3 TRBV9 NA CASSTQGSADTQYF
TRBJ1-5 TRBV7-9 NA CASSPGIVNQPQHF
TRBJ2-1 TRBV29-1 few CSVGLAGGLNNEQFF
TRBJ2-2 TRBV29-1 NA CSVVLVLTGELFF
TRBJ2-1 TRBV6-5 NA CASSYGLRDEQFF
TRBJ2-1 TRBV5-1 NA CASSLGYEQFF
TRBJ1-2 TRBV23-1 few CASSQLGRYYGYTF
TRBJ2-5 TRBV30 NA CAWSGRGETQYF
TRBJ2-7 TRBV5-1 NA CASSFSGSSTYEQYF
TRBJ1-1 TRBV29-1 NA CSVGEGTNTEAFF
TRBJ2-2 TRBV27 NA CASSLTGIAGELFF
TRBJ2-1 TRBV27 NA CAVTSGSNEQFF
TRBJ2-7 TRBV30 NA CAWTQTGSYEQYF
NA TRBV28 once CASSSGEDSYEQYF
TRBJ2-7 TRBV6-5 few CASSSRGRYEQYF
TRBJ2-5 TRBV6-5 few CASSYVWFGSQYF
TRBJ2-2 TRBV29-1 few CSVHRGNTGELFF
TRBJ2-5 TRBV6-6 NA CASSQGLAGETQYF
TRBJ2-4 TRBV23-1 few CASTQDRVNIQYF
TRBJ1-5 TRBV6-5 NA CASSYSGVQPQHF
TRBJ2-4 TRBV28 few CASSYQGLSKNIQYF
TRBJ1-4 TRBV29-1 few CSEGIGEKLFF
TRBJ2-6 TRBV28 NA CASSLGEPSGANVLTF
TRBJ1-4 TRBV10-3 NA CASTAEGDNEKLFF
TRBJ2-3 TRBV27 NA CASSFLAGGITDTQYF
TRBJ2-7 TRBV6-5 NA CASSFTRGREQYF
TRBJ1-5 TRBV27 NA CASSLYQGNQPQHF
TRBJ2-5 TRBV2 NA CASPRSGSETQYF
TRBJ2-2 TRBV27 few CASSATVNTGELFF
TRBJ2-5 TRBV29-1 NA CSVAPAGIQETQYF
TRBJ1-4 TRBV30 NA CAWSSAATNEKLFF
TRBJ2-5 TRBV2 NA CARGKETQYF
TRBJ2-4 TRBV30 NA CAWSVPSGAKNIQYF
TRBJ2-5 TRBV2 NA CASIGPRKPETQYF
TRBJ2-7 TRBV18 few CASSPPLSLGGSYEQYF
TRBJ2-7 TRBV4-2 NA CASSQDGSGYEQYF
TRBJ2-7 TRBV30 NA CAWSGPVQGEQYF
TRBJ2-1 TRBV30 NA CAWIQGNEQFF
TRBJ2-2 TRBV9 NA CASSVGWTGELFF
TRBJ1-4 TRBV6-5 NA CASSRQGSREKLFF
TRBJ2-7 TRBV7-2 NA CASRRLVAEEQYF
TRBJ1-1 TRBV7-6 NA CASSDSGGNTEAFF
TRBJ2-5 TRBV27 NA CASWGAGGPETQYF
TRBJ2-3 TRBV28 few CASTTTQDNPDTQYF
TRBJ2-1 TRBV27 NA CASSQGAEQFF
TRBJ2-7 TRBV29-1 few CSRGEGRPYEQYF
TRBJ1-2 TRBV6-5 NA CASSAGLSHGYTF
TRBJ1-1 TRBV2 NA CASSVGAEAFF
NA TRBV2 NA CASSPGLTYEQYF
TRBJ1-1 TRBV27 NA CASSFERNTEAFF
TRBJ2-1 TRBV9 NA CASSPPRGYEQFF